Listed here are 5 T cell receptor beta chains from one sample, sequenced in a study of blood T cell repertoires in COVID-19. Clones were read by immunoSEQ multiplex PCR, and TCRdb kept only the in-frame ones, dropping some. The table includes more than 150,000 clones, approximately 87% detected once. Sequenced: peripheral blood. These receptor sequences come from a woman aged 70-85 years with acute or convalescent COVID-19.

In the case of this clone: Relative to the germline gene, one junction end is altered; a read error may explain this. The chain couples TRBV7-7 to TRBJ2-2; TRBD2 aligns across 11 bases. CDR3 length: 17 amino acids. Germline V gene lookup returns CDR1 SSHAT and CDR2 FNYEAQ (reference sequence). The CDR3 coding sequence is TGTGCTAGCAGCTTAGCAGGGACTAGCGGGAACACCGGGGAGCTGTTTTTT. Translation gives CASSLAGTSGNTGELFF.

The chain uses TRBV24-1 and TRBJ1-2, with 8 bases lining up with TRBD1. CDR1 and CDR2 (germline): KGHDR, SFDVKD. CDR3 length: 14 residues. Trimming removed 3 bases from V and 6 bases from J; junction bases left unmatched: 5. The CDR3 is CATSDIGQGDGYTF. The CDR3 region has the DNA TGTGCCACCAGTGATATAGGACAGGGCGATGGCTACACCTTC.

The chain combines TRBV20-1 with TRBJ2-7, with unresolved D. Per the germline V gene, CDR1 is DFQATT and CDR2 is SNEGSKA (reference sequence). V dropped 3 bases and J dropped 4 bases, with 13 bases sitting between them. The CDR3 runs 13 residues. CDR3 sequence: CSASPDTPYEQYF. In DNA, the CDR3 is TGCAGTGCTAGTCCTGACACCCCTTACGAGCAGTACTTC.

This clone has more than one count but fewer than ten. The DNA for the CDR3 is TGTGCCAGCAGCTTGGGACAGAGGATCAATCAGCCCCAGCATTTT. Its protein is CASSLGQRINQPQHF. The V and J genes are TRBV5-6 and TRBJ1-5, with D perhaps TRBD1 (5 bases). Trimming stripped 0 bases from V and 3 bases from J, with 10 bases between. The length of the CDR3 is 15 residues. Germline values: CDR1 SGHDT, CDR2 YYEEEE.

The chain links TRBV7-8 to TRBJ2-1; D may be TRBD2 (6 bases). The CDR3 runs to 16 residues. Trimming shortened V by 1 base and J by 7 bases, and 17 bases separated the two germline ends. The germline gives CDR1 SGHVS, CDR2 FQNEAQ. CDR3 in amino acids: CASSLVLAGAGNEQFF. DNA for the CDR3: TGTGCCAGCAGCTTAGTCCTAGCCGGTGCGGGGAATGAGCAGTTCTTC. Full variable domain (rest looked up from reference TRBV7-8 and TRBJ2-1): GAGVSQSPRYKVAKRGQDVALRCDPISGHVSLFWYQQALGQGPEFLTYFQNEAQLDKSGLPSDRFFAERPEGSVSTLKIQRTQQEDSAVYLCASSLVLAGAGNEQFFGPGTRLTVL.